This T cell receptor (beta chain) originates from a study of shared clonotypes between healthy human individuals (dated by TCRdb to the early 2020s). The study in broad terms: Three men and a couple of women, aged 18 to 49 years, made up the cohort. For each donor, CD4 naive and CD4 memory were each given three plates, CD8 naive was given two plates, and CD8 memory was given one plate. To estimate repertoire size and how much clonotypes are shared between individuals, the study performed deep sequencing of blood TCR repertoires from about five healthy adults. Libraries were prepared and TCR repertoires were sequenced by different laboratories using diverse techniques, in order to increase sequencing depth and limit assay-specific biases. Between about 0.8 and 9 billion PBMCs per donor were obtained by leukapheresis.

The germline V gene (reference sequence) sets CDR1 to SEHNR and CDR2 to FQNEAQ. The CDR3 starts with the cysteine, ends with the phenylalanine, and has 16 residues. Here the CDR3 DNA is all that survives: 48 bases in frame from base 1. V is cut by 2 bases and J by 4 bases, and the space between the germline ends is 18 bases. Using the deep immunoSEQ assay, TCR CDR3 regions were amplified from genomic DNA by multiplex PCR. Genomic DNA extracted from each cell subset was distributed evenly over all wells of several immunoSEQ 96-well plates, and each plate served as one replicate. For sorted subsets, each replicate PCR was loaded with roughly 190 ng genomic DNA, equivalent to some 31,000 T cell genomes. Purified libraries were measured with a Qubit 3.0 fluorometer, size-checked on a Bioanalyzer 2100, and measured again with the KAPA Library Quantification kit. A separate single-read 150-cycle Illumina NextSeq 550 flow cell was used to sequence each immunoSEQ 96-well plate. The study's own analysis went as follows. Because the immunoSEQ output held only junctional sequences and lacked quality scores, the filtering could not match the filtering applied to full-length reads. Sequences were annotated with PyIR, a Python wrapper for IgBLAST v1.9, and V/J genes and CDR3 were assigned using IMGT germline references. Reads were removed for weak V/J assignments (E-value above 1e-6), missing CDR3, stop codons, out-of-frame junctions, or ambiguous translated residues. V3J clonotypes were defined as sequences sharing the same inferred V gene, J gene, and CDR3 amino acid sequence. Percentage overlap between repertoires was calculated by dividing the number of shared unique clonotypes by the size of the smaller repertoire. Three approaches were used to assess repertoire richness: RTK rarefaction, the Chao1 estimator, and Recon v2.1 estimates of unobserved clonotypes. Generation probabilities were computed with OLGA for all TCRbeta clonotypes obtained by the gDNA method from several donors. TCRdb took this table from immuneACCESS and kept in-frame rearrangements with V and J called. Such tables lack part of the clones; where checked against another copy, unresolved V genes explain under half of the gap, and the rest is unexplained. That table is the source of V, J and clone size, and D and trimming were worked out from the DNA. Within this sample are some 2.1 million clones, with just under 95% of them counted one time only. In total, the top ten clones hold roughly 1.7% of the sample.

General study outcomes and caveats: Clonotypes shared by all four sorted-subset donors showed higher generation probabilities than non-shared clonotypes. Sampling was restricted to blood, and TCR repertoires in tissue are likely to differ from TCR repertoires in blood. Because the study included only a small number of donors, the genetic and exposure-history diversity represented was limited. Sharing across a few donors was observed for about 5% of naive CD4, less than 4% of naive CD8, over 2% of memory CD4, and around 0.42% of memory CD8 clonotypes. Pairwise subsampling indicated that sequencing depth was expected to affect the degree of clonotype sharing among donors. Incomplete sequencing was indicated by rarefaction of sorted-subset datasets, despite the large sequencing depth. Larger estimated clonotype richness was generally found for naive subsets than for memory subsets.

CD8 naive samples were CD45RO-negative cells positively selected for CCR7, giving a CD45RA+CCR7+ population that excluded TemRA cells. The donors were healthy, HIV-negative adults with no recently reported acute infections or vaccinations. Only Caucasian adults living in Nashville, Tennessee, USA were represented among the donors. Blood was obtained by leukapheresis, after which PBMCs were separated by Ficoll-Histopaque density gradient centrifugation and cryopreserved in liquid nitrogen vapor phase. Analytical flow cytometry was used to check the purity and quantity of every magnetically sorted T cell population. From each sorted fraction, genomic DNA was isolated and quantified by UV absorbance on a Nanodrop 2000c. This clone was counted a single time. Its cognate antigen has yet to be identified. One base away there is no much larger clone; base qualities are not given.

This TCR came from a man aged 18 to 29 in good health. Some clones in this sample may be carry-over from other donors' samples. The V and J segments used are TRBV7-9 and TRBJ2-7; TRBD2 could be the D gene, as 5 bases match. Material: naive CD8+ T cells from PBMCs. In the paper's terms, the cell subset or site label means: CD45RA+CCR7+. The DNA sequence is TGTGCCAGCAGCTTATTAAGCCGTGTCACGGGGTACGAGCAGTACTTC. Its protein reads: CASSLLSRVTGYEQYF.